The 22 T cell receptor beta chains listed next were all sequenced from one sample in a study of blood T cell repertoires in COVID-19 (TCRdb year 2020). Receptor amplification or capture employed the immunoSEQ multiplex PCR assay. Drawn from immuneACCESS, this table holds only the in-frame rearrangements with V and J called that TCRdb kept. Clones are partly lost; checked studies trace under half to an unresolved V gene and leave the rest unexplained. In this sample the table shows about 210,000 clones, roughly nine tenths of which occur a single time. In total, the top ten clones hold 0.75% to 0.95% of the sample. Sequencing used peripheral blood. These receptors came from a woman aged 70-85 years with acute or convalescent COVID-19.

A remark on this clone: Other DNA sequences from this sample encode an identical CDR3 as well. V gene TRBV9 combines with J gene TRBJ1-3; TRBD1 matches 7 bases. V was pared by 2 bases and J by 1 base, with 3 bases of the junction left unmatched. Per germline, CDR1 SGDLS and CDR2 YYNGEE. This CDR3 has 15 residues. For the CDR3, the DNA is TGTGCCAGCAGCGTCTCGACAGGGTCTGGAAACACCATATATTTT. This codes for CASSVSTGSGNTIYF.

The rearrangement links TRBV15 to TRBJ2-3, with 7 positions matching TRBD1. Germline loops: CDR1 LNHNV, CDR2 YYDKDF (reference sequence). This CDR3 contains 14 residues. The ends lost 6 bases at V and 5 bases at J; junction bases unmatched: 8. In DNA, the CDR3 is TGTGCCACCAGTGACAGGGCCCGTGGAGATACGCAGTATTTT. Its translation: CATSDRARGDTQYF.

V usage is TRBV2 and J usage is TRBJ2-7, with 11 bases matching TRBD1. The CDR3 has 15 amino acids. CDR1 is SNHLY, CDR2 FYNNEI, per germline. Trimming at V came to 1 base and at J to 4 bases, leaving 3 bases not matched to a gene. This CDR3 reads CASSEGGTGGYEQYF. The CDR3 nucleotides read TGTGCCAGCAGTGAAGGAGGGACAGGGGGGTACGAGCAGTACTTC.

The chain carries TRBV5-1 and TRBJ1-4; D is possibly TRBD1 (5 bases). CDR1 is SGHRS, CDR2 YFSETQ, per germline. CDR3 length: 14 residues. Trimming removed 4 bases at V and 0 bases at J, with 7 bases between. The CDR3 here is CASSRTPTNEKLFF. The DNA of the CDR3 is TGCGCCAGCAGCAGGACACCAACTAATGAAAAACTGTTTTTT.

The rearrangement joins TRBV13 to TRBJ2-2; 11 bases match TRBD1. CDR1 is PRHDT, CDR2 FYEKMQ, per germline (reference sequence). The CDR3 loop spans 19 amino acids. V gave up 4 bases and J gave up 2 bases; unmatched junction bases: 12. The CDR3 sequence: CASSSTPRWTGGNTGELFF. CDR3 in DNA: TGTGCCAGCAGCTCTACACCTCGATGGACAGGGGGCAACACCGGGGAGCTGTTTTTT.

The genes are TRBV3-1 (or the pseudogene TRBV3-2) and TRBJ2-7; the match to TRBD1 covers 8 bases. Germline V CDR1 and CDR2: LGHDT, YNNKEL (reference sequence). The CDR3 contains 12 residues. V was clipped by 3 bases and J by 6 bases; unmatched bases: 1. CDR3 DNA: TGTGCCAGCAGCCATGGACAGGGCGAGCAGTACTTC. Protein: CASSHGQGEQYF.

The V gene is TRBV18, the J gene TRBJ2-7, with TRBD1 matching over 7 bases. This CDR3 is built from 14 residues. The V and J ends lost 2 bases and 5 bases, in that order; junction bases with no gene match: 6. Germline V lookup: CDR1 KGHSH, CDR2 LQKENI. The DNA of the CDR3 is TGTGCCAGCTCACCAAGTGGACAGGTCAACGAGCAGTACTTC. Translating it yields CASSPSGQVNEQYF.

This clone was observed a handful of times. V and J are TRBV6-5 and TRBJ1-2; the D gene is possibly TRBD1 (5 bases). V was cut by 5 bases and J by 4 bases, with 11 bases left in between. The CDR3 totals 13 residues. Germline lookup yields CDR1 MNHEY and CDR2 SVGAGI. This CDR3 is CASSITGAYGYTF. Written as DNA, the CDR3 is TGTGCCAGCAGTATAACAGGTGCCTATGGCTACACCTTC.

The chain combines TRBV2 with TRBJ2-6, with D possibly matching TRBD1 (7 bases). This CDR3 has 15 amino acids. V lost 6 bases to trimming and J lost 4 bases, with 13 bases between them. From germline, CDR1 is SNHLY and CDR2 FYNNEI. The CDR3 here is CASSGGGAGANVLTF. CDR3 nucleotides: TGTGCCAGCAGCGGAGGGGGCGCCGGGGCCAACGTCCTGACTTTC.

The chain has TRBV6-2 or TRBV6-3 and TRBJ1-2, with D unresolved. The germline V and J ends were trimmed by 2 bases and 8 bases, with 9 bases remaining between them. Per the germline V gene, CDR1 is MNHEY and CDR2 is SVGEGT. The length of the CDR3 is 12 residues. The CDR3 DNA reads TGTGCCAGCAGTTACAGCTGGAGCGGCTACACCTTC. Translation: CASSYSWSGYTF.

The chain joins TRBV2 to TRBJ1-1; possible D gene TRBD1, 5 bases. The germline V gene has CDR1 SNHLY and CDR2 FYNNEI. V shed 6 bases and J shed 1 base, with 12 bases lying between them. There are 14 residues in the CDR3. This CDR3 reads CASSMRQPNTEAFF. The CDR3 DNA sequence: TGTGCCAGCAGCATGAGACAGCCGAACACTGAAGCTTTCTTT.

V and J are TRBV11-1 and TRBJ2-7; the match to TRBD2 covers 9 bases. Germline V lookup: CDR1 SGHAT, CDR2 FQDESV (reference sequence). The CDR3 covers 15 residues. V was clipped by 1 base and J by 5 bases; unmatched bases: 6. The CDR3 coding sequence is TGTGCCAGCAGCTTAGAACGCGGGGGGGCCAACGAGCAGTACTTC. It encodes CASSLERGGANEQYF.

This chain joins TRBV10-3 and TRBJ1-6; D perhaps matches TRBD1 (5 bases). Trimming took 5 bases from V and 5 from J, leaving 10 bases between them. CDR1 is ENHRY and CDR2 is SYGVKD in the germline V gene. The CDR3 contains 14 residues. CDR3 region: CAISKGGDNSPLHF. The CDR3 bases are TGTGCCATCAGTAAGGGAGGGGATAATTCACCCCTCCACTTT.

The chain recombines TRBV6-1 with TRBJ1-1; D possibly corresponds to TRBD1 (5 bases). This CDR3 is 16 amino acids long. CDR1 and CDR2 from the germline V gene are MNHNS and SASEGT. V lost 3 bases, J lost 2 bases, and 16 bases lay in between. The CDR3 loop is CASSDIPGGVNTEAFF. The CDR3, as DNA: TGTGCCAGCAGTGACATTCCCGGGGGGGTTAACACTGAAGCTTTCTTT.

The table lists this clone with a count of one. The chain uses TRBV11-2 and TRBJ2-2; D is possibly TRBD1 (6 bases). Trimming cost V 2 bases and J 6 bases, with 16 bases left between them. CDR1 and CDR2 from the germline V gene are SGHAT and FQNNGV. This CDR3 spans 16 amino acids. In DNA, the CDR3 is TGTGCCAGCAGCTTACTAAACAGGGCTGGGGCCGGGGAGCTGTTTTTT. It is translated as CASSLLNRAGAGELFF.

CDR3 sequence (DNA): TGTGCCAGCAACCGGGACAGTATGAGCAATCAGCCCCAGCATTTT. This sequence encodes CASNRDSMSNQPQHF. The rearrangement joins TRBV7-2 to TRBJ1-5, with 7 bases lining up with TRBD1. Germline loops: CDR1 SGHTA, CDR2 FQGNSA. CDR3 length: 15 residues. After removal of 7 bases from V and 1 base from J, the junction contained 7 bases not matched to a gene.

V gene TRBV20-1 combines with J gene TRBJ1-1; no clear D. The ends were cut back, 3 bases at V and 4 bases at J, with 9 bases in the middle. The CDR3 length is 12 residues. Germline V gene lookup returns CDR1 DFQATT and CDR2 SNEGSKA (reference sequence). This CDR3 reads CSASPSPTEAFF. DNA for the CDR3: TGCAGTGCTAGTCCCAGTCCCACTGAAGCTTTCTTT.

The CDR3 spells CASSQELSGIAYNEQFF. The CDR3 nucleotides read TGTGCCAGCAGCCAAGAACTTAGCGGGATTGCCTACAATGAGCAGTTCTTC. V gene TRBV14 combines with J gene TRBJ2-1; TRBD2 matches at 8 bases. This CDR3 comprises 17 residues. The germline gives CDR1 SGHDN, CDR2 FVKESK. V gave up 0 bases and J gave up 2 bases; unmatched junction bases: 6.

The chain combines TRBV29-1 with TRBJ1-5; D is unclear. Germline CDR1 and CDR2: SQVTM and ANQGSEA. CDR3 length: 13 residues. Trimming left V 3 bases short and J 9 bases short, with 15 bases between. The DNA of the CDR3 is TGCAGCGTTGAGTTGGGAGTGGGTAGGCCCCAGCATTTT. This gives the protein CSVELGVGRPQHF.

The chain joins TRBV9 to TRBJ2-2, with 9 bases aligning to TRBD2. Germline V gene data show CDR1 as SGDLS and CDR2 as YYNGEE. The junction had 9 bases not matched to a gene; V was cut back by 7 bases and J by 2 bases. The length of the CDR3 is 16 residues. The CDR3 DNA is TGTGCCAGCGGGCGGGAGGGAAACCCCAACACCGGGGAGCTGTTTTTT. It encodes CASGREGNPNTGELFF.

The chain is built from TRBV20-1 and TRBJ1-5; 7 nucleotides align to TRBD1. CDR1 is DFQATT, CDR2 SNEGSKA, per germline (reference sequence). The CDR3 has 15 residues. V shed 3 bases and J 0 bases; nucleotides not matched to a gene: 5. The CDR3 bases are TGCAGTGCTAGTCTGGGACAGAATAGCAATCAGCCCCAGCATTTT. Encoded protein: CSASLGQNSNQPQHF.

The chain links TRBV18 to TRBJ2-7; 10 nucleotides line up with TRBD2. V dropped 3 bases and J dropped 5; count of bases not matched to a gene: 7. Looked up from germline, CDR1 is KGHSH and CDR2 is LQKENI. The CDR3 contains 15 residues. The CDR3 sequence: CASSPLAGEGHEQYF. In nucleotides, the CDR3 is TGTGCCAGCTCACCCCTAGCGGGAGAGGGCCACGAGCAGTACTTC.